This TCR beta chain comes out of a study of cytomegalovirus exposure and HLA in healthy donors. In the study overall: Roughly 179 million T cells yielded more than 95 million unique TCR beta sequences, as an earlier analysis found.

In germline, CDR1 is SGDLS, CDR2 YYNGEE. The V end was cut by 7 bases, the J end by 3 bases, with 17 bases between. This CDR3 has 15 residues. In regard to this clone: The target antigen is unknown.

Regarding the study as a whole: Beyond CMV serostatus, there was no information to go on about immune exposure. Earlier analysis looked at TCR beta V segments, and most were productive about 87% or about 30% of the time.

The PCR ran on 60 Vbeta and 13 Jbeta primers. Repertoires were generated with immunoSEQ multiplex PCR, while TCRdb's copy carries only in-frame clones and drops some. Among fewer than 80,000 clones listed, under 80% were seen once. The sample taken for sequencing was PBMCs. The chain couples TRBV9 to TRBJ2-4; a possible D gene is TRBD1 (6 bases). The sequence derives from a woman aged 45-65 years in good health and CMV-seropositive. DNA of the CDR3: TGTGCCAGCTCACCAGGGGCAATTAGCAAAAACATTCAGTACTTC. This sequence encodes CASSPGAISKNIQYF.